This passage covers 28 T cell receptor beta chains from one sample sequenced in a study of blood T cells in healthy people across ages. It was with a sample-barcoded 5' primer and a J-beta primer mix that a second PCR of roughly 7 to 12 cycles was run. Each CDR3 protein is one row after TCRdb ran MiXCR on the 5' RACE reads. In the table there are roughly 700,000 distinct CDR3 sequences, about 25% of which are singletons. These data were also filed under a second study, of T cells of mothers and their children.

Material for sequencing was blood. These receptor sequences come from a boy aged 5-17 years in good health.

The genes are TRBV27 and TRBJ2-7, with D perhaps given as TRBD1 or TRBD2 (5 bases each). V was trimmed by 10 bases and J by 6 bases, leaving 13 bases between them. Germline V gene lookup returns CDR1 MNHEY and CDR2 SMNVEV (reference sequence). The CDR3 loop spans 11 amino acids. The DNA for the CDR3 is TGTGCCACCCGTGAGGGGCCCGAGCAGTACTTC. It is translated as CATREGPEQYF.

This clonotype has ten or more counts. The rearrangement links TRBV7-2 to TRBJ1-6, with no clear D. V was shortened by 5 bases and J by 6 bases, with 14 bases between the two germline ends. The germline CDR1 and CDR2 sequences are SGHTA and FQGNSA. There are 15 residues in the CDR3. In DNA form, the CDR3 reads TGTGCCAGCAGCCCCGGTAGAGTAATTAATTCACCCCTCCACTTT. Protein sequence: CASSPGRVINSPLHF.

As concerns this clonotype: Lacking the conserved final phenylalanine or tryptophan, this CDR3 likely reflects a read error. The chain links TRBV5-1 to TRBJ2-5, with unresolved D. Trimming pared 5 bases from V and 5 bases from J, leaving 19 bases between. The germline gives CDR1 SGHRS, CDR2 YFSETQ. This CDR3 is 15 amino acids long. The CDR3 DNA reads TGCGCCAGCAGTAGTGGAGTGACCGGCGGTGAGACCCAGTACCTC. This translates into CASSSGVTGGETQYL.

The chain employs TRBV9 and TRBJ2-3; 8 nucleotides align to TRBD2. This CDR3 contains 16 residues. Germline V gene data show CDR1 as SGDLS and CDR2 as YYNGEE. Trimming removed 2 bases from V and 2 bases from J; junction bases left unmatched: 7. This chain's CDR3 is CASSVYGRDITDTQYF. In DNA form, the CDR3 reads TGTGCCAGCAGCGTCTACGGGAGGGATATCACAGATACGCAGTATTTT.

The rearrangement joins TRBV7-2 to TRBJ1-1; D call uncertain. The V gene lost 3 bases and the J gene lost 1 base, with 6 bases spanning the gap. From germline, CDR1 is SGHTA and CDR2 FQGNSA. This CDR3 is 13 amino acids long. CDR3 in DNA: TGTGCCAGCAGCTTCCCCGCGAACACTGAAGCTTTCTTT. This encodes CASSFPANTEAFF.

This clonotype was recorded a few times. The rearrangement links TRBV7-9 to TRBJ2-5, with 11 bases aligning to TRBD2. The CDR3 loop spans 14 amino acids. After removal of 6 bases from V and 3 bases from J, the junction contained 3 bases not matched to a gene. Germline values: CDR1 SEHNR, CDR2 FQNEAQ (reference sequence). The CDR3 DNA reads TGTGCCAGCAGAGAACTAGCGGGAGAAGAGACCCAGTACTTC. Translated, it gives CASRELAGEETQYF.

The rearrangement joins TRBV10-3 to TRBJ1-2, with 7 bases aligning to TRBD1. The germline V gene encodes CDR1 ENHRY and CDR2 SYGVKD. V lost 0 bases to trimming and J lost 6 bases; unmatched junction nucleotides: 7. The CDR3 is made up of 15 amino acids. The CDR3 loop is CAISESGGQRDGYTF. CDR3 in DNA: TGTGCCATCAGTGAGTCGGGGGGACAGAGAGATGGCTACACCTTC.

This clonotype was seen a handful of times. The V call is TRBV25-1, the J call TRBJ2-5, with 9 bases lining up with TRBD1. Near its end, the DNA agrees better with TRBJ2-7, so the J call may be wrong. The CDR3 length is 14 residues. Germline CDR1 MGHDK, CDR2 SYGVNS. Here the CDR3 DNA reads TGTGCCAGCAGAGTGACAGGGGGAAGGGACGAGCAGTACTTC. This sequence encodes CASRVTGGRDEQYF.

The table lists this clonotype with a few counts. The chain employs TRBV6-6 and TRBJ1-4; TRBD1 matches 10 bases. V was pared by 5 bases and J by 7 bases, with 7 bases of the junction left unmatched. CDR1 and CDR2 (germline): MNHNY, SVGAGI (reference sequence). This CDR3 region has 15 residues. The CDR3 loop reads CASSARDRGGEKLFF. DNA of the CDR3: TGTGCCAGCAGTGCCCGGGACAGGGGTGGTGAAAAACTGTTTTTT.

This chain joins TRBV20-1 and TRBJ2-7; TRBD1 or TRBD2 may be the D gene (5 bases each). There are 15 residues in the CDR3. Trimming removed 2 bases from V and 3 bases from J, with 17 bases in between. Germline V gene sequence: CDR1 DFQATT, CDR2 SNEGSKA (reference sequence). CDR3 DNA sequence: TGCAGTGCTAGATCCGACGGGACCCCCTTCTACGAGCAGTACTTC. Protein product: CSARSDGTPFYEQYF.

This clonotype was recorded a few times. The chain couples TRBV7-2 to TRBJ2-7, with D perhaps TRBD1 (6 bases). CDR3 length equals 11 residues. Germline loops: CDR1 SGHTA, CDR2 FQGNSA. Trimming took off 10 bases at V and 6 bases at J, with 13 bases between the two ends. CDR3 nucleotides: TGTGCCACCGCATTGGGGGCCGAGCAGTACTTC. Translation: CATALGAEQYF.

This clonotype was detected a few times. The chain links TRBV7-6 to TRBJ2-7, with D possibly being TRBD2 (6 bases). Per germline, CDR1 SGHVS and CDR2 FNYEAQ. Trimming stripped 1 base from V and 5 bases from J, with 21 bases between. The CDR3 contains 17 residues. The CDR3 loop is CASSLGVFGGADHEQYF. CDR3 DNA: TGTGCCAGCAGCTTAGGAGTCTTCGGGGGAGCGGACCACGAGCAGTACTTC. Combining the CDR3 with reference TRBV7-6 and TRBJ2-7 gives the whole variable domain GAGVSQSPRYKVTKRGQDVALRCDPISGHVSLYWYRQALGQGPEFLTYFNYEAQQDKSGLPNDRFSAERPEGSISTLTIQRTEQRDSAMYRCASSLGVFGGADHEQYFGPGTRLTVT.

CDR3 nucleotide sequence: TGTGCCAGCACTACGCGGGGGTTAGCGGGAGCAGGTGAGCAGTTCTTC. This gives the protein CASTTRGLAGAGEQFF. The chain combines TRBV12-3 or TRBV12-4 with TRBJ2-1; TRBD2 agrees at 9 bases. The CDR3 is 16 amino acids. Trimming at V came to 7 bases and at J to 9 bases, leaving 16 bases not matched to a gene.

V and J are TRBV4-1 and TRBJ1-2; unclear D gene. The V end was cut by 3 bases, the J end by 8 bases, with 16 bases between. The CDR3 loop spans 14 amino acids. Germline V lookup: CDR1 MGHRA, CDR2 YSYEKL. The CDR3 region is CASSQSLAAWGYTF. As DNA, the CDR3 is TGCGCCAGCAGCCAGTCGTTAGCAGCGTGGGGCTACACCTTC.

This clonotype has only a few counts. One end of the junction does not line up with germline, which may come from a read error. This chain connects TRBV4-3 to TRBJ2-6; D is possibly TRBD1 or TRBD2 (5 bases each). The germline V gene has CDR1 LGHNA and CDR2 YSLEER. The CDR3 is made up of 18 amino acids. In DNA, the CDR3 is TGCGCCAGCAGCCAAGGGGGACCTCTGGACTCTGGGGTCAACGTCCTGACTTTC. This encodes CASSQGGPLDSGVNVLTF.

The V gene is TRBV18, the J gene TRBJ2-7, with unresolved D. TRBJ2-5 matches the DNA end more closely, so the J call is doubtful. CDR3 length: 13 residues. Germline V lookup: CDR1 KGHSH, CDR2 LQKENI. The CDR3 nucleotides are TGTGCCAGCTCAAAGGATCGGTCAGAGACCCAGTACTTC. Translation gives CASSKDRSETQYF.

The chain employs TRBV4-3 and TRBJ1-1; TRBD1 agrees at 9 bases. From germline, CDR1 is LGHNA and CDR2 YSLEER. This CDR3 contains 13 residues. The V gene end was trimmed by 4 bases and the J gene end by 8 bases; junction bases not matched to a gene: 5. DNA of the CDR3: TGCGCCAGCAGCCTAGGACAGGGGCGGGAAGCTTTCTTT. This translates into CASSLGQGREAFF.

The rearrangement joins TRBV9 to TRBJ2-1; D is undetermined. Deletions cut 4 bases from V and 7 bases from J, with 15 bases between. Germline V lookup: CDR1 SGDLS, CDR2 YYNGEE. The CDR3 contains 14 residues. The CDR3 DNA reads TGTGCCAGCAGCCCAAGTGGTGGGGTAAATGAGCAGTTCTTC. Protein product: CASSPSGGVNEQFF.

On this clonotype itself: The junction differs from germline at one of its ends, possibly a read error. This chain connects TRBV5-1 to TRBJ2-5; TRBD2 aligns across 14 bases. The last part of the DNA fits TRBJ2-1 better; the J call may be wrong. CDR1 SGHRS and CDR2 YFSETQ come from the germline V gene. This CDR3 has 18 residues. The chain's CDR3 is CASSYGTSGRSSNNEQFF. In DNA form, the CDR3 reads TGCGCCAGCAGCTACGGGACTAGCGGGAGATCTTCAAACAATGAACAGTTCTTC.

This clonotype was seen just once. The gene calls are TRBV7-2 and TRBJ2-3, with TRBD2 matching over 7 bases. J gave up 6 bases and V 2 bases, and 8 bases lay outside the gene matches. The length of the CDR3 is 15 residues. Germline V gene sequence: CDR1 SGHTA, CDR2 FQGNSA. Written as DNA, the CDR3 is TGTGCCAGCAGCTTAATGGCGGGAGCCCGTGATACGCAGTATTTT. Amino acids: CASSLMAGARDTQYF.

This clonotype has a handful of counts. The CDR3: CASYKPLGTGLYNEQFF. The DNA for the CDR3 is TGTGCCAGCTATAAACCCCTCGGGACAGGGTTATACAATGAGCAGTTCTTC. This rearrangement joins TRBV7-2 to TRBJ2-5, with 9 bases fitting TRBD1. The J call may not be correct, given that the DNA end is closer to TRBJ2-1. The CDR3 sequence is 17 residues long. Germline V CDR1 and CDR2: SGHTA, FQGNSA.

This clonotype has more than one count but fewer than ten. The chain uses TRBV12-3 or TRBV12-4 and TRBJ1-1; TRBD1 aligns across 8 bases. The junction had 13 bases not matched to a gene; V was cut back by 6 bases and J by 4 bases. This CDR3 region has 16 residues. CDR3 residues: CASSPGQGALFTEAFF. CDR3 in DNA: TGTGCCAGCAGCCCCGGGCAGGGGGCGTTATTCACTGAAGCTTTCTTT.

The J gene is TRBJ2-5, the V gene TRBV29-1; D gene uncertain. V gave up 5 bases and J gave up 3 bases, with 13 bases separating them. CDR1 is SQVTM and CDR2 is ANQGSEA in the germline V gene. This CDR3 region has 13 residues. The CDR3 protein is CSVLSWAEETQYF. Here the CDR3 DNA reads TGCAGCGTTCTCTCTTGGGCGGAAGAGACCCAGTACTTC.

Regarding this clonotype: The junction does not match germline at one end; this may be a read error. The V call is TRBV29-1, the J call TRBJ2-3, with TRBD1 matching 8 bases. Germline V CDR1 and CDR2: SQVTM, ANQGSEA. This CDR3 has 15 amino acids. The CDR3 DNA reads TGCAGCGGTGAAGGACAGGGTGTTTGGACAGATACGCAGTATTTT. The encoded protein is CSGEGQGVWTDTQYF.

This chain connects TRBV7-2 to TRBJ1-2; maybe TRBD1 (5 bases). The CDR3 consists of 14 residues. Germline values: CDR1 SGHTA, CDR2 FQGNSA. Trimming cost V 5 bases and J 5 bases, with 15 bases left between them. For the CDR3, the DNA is TGTGCCAGCAGCCCAAATCAGGGAACTTATGGCTACACCTTC. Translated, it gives CASSPNQGTYGYTF.

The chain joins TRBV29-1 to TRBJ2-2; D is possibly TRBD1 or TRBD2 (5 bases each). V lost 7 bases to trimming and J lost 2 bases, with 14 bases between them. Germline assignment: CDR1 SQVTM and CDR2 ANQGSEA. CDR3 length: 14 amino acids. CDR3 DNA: TGCAGCGCCCGACCTGGGGGTAACACCGGGGAGCTGTTTTTT. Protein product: CSARPGGNTGELFF.

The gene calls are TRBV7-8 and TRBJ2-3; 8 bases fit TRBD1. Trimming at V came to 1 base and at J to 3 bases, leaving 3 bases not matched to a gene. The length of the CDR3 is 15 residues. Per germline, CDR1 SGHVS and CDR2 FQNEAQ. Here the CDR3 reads CASSLGTGRTDTQYF. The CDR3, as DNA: TGTGCCAGCAGCTTAGGGACAGGGCGAACAGATACGCAGTATTTT.

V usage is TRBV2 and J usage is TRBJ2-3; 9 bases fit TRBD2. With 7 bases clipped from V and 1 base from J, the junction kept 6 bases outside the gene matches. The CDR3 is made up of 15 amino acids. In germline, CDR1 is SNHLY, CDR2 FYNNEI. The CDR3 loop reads CASNFGGGGTDTQYF. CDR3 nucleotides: TGTGCCAGCAATTTTGGCGGGGGGGGCACAGATACGCAGTATTTT.